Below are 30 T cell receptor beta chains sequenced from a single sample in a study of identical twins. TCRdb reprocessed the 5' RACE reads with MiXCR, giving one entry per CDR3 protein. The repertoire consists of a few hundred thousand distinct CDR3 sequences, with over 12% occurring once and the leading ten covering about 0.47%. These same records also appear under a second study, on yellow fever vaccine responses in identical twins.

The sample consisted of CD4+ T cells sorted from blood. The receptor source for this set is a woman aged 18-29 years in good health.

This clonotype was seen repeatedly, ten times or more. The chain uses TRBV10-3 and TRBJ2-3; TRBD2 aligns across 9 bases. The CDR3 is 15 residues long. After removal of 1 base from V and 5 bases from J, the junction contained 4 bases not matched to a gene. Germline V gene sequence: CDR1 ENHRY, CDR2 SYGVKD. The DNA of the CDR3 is TGTGCCATCAGTGAGTTCGTAGCGGGAGAAGATACGCAGTATTTT. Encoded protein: CAISEFVAGEDTQYF.

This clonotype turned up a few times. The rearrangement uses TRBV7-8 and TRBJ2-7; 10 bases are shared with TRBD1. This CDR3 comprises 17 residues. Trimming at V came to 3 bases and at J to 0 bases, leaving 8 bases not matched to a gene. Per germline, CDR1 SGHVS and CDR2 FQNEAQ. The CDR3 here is CASSFQTGTGDSYEQYF. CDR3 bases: TGTGCCAGCAGCTTCCAAACCGGGACAGGGGACTCCTACGAGCAGTACTTC.

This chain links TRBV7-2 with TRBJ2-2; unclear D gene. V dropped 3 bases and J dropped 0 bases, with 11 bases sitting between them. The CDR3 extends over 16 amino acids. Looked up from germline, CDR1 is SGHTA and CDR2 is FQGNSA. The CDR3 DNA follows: TGTGCCAGCAGCTTTCATGCGTCTCCGAACACCGGGGAGCTGTTTTTT. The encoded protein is CASSFHASPNTGELFF.

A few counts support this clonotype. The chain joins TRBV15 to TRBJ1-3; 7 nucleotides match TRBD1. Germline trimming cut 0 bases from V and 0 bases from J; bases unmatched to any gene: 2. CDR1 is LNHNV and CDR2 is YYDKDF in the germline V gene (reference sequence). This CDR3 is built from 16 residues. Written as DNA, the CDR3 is TGTGCCACCAGCAGAGATGGGACAGTCTCTGGAAACACCATATATTTT. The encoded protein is CATSRDGTVSGNTIYF.

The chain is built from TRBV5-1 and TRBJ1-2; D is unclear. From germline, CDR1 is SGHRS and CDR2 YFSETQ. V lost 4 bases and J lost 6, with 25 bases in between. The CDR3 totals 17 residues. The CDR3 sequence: CASSVAIGKTAVDGYTF. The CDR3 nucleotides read TGCGCCAGCAGCGTGGCCATAGGGAAAACAGCGGTGGATGGCTACACCTTC. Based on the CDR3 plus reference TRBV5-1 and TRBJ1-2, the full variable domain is KAGVTQTPRYLIKTRGQQVTLSCSPISGHRSVSWYQQTPGQGLQFLFEYFSETQRNKGNFPGRFSGRQFSNSRSEMNVSTLELGDSALYLCASSVAIGKTAVDGYTFGSGTRLTVV.

The CDR3: CASNGRAGSYEQYF. In DNA, the CDR3 is TGTGCCAGCAACGGGAGGGCCGGGTCCTACGAGCAGTACTTC. The genes are TRBV6-2 or TRBV6-3 and TRBJ2-7; the match to TRBD2 covers 8 bases. J lost 1 base, V lost 7 bases, and 6 bases had no gene match. The length of the CDR3 is 14 residues. Germline loops: CDR1 MNHEY, CDR2 SVGEGT.

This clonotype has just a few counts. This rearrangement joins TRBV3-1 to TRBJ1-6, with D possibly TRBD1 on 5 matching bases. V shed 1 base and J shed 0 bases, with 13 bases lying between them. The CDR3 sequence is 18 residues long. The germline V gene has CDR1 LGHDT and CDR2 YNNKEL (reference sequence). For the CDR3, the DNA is TGTGCCAGCAGCCAAGTGGGGCAGATGAGCTCCTATAATTCACCCCTCCACTTT. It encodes CASSQVGQMSSYNSPLHF.

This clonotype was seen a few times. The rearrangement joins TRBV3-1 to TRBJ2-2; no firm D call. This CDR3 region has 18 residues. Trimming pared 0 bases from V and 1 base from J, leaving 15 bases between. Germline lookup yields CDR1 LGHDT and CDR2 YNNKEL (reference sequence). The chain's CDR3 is CASSQESWGSLNTGELFF. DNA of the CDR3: TGTGCCAGCAGCCAAGAAAGTTGGGGTTCCCTGAACACCGGGGAGCTGTTTTTT.

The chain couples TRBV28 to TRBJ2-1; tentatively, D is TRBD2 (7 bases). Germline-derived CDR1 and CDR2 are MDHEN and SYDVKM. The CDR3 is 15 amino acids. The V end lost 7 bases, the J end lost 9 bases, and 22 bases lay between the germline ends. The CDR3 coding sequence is TGTGCCAGCATCCAAGGGGGGGGAGTGGCGGCTGAGCAGTTCTTC. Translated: CASIQGGGVAAEQFF.

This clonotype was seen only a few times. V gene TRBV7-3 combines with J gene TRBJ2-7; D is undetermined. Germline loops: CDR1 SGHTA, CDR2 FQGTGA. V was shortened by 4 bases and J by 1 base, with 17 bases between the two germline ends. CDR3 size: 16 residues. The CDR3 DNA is TGTGCCAGCAGCTCCCCCAAACGAGGAACTTCCTACGAGCAGTACTTC. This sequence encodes CASSSPKRGTSYEQYF.

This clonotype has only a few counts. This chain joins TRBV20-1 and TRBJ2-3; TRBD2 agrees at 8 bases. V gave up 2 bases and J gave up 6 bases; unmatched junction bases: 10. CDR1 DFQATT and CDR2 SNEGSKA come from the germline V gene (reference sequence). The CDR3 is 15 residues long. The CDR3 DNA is TGCAGTGCTAGACCCCCCGTGCGGGAGGTGGATACGCAGTATTTT. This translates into CSARPPVREVDTQYF.

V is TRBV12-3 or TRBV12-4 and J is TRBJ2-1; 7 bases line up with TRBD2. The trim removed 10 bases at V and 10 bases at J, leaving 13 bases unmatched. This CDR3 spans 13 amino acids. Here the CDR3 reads CATRRDGRPEQFF. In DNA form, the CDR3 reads TGTGCCACCCGGCGGGACGGGAGGCCCGAGCAGTTCTTC.

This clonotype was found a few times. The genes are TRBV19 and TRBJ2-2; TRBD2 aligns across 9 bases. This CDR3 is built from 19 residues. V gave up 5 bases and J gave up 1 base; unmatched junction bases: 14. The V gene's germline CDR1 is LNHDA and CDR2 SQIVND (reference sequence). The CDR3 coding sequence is TGTGCCAGTAGTGCTAACAGGGGTAGCGGGAGCGTGAACACCGGGGAGCTGTTTTTT. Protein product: CASSANRGSGSVNTGELFF.

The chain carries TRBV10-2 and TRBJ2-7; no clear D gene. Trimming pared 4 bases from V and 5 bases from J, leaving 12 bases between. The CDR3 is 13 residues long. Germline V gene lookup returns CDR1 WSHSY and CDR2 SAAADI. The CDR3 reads CASSVAYQNEQYF. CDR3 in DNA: TGCGCCAGCAGTGTGGCGTACCAAAACGAGCAGTACTTC.

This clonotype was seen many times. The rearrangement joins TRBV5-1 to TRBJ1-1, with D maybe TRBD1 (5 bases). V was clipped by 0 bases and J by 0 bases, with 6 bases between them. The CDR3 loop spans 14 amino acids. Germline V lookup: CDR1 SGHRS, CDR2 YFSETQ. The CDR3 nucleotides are TGCGCCAGCAGCTTGGAGGGGATGAACACTGAAGCTTTCTTT. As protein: CASSLEGMNTEAFF.

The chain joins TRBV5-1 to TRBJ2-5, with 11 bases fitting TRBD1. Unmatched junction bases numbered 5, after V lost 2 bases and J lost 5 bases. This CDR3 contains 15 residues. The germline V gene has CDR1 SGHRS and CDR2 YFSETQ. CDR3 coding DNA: TGCGCCAGCAGCTTCGGACAGGGGGCAGTGGAGACCCAGTACTTC. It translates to CASSFGQGAVETQYF.

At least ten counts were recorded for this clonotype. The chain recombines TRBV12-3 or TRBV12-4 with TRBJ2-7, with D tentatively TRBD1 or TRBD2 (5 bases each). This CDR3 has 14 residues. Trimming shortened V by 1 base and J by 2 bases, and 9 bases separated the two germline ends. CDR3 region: CASSLGDPPYEQYF. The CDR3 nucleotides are TGTGCCAGCAGTTTAGGGGACCCTCCCTACGAGCAGTACTTC.

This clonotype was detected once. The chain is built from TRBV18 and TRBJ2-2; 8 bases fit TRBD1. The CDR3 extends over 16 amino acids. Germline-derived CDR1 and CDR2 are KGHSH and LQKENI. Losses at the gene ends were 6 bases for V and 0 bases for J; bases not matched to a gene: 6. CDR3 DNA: TGTGCCAGCTCCCTACGACAGGGGACGAACACCGGGGAGCTGTTTTTT. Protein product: CASSLRQGTNTGELFF.

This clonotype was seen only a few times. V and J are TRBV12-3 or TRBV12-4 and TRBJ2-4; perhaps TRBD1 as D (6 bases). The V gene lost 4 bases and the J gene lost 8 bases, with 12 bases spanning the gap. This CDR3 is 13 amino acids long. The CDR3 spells CASSSQGPDIQYF. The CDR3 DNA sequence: TGTGCCAGCAGTTCACAGGGACCGGACATTCAGTACTTC.

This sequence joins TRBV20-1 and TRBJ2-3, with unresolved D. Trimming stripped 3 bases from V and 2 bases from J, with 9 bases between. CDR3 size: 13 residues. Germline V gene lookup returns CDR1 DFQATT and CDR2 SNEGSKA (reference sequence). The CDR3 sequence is CSARDHFTDTQYF. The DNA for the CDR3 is TGCAGTGCTAGGGACCACTTCACAGATACGCAGTATTTT.

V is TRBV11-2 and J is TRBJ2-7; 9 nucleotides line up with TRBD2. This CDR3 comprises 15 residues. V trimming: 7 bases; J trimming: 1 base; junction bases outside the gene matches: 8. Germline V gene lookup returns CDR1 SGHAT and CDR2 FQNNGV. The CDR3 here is CASTIAGAGSYEQYF. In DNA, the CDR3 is TGTGCCAGCACCATAGCGGGAGCGGGGTCCTACGAGCAGTACTTC.

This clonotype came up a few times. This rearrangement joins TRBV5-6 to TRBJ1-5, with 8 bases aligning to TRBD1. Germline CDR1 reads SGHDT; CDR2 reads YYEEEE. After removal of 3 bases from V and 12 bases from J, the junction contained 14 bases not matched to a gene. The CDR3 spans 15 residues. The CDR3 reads CASSSPGTGKSSQHF. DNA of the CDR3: TGTGCCAGCAGCTCCCCCGGGACAGGAAAATCAAGCCAGCATTTT.

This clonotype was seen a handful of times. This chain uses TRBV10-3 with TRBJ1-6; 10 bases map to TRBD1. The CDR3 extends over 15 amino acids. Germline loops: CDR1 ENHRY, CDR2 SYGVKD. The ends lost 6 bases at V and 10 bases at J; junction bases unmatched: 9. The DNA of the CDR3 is TGTGCCATCAGGGACGGGACAGGGGATCGCTCACCCCTCCACTTT. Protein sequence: CAIRDGTGDRSPLHF.

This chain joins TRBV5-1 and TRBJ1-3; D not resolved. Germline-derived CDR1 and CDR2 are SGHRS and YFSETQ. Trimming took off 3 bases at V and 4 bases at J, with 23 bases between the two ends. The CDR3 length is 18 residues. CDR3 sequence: CASSYRPDWFGGGNTIYF. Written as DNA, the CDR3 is TGCGCCAGCAGCTATCGACCCGACTGGTTCGGTGGGGGAAACACCATATATTTT.

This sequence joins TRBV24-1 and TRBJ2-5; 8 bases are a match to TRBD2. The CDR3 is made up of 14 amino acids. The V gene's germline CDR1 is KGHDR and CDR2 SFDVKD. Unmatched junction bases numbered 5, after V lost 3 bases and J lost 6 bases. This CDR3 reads CATSDRTSPKTQYF. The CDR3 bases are TGTGCCACCAGTGATCGGACTAGCCCAAAGACCCAGTACTTC.

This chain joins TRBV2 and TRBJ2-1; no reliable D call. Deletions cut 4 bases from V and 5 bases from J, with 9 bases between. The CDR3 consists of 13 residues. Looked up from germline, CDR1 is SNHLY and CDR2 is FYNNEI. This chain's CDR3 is CASSVLGNNEQFF. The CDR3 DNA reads TGTGCCAGCAGTGTCCTTGGGAACAATGAGCAGTTCTTC.

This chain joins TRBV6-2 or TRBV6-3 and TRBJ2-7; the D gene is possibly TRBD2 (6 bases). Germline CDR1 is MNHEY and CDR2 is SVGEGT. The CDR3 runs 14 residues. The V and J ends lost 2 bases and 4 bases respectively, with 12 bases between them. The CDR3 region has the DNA TGTGCCAGCAGTTACGGGACGACTAGTTACGAGCAGTACTTC. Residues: CASSYGTTSYEQYF.

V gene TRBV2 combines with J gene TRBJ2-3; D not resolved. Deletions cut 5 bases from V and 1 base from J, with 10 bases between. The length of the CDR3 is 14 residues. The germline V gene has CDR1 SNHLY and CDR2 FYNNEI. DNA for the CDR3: TGTGCCAGCAGTTGGACCAGAGGCACAGATACGCAGTATTTT. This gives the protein CASSWTRGTDTQYF. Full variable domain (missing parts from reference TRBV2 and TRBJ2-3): EPEVTQTPSHQVTQMGQEVILRCVPISNHLYFYWYRQILGQKVEFLVSFYNNEISEKSEIFDDQFSVERPDGSNFTLKIRSTKLEDSAMYFCASSWTRGTDTQYFGPGTRLTVL.

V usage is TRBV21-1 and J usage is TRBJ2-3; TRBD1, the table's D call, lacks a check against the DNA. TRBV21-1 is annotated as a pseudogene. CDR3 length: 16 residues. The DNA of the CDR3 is TGTGCCAGCATTGGGGGACGCGGGCGGAGCACAGATACGCAGTATTTT. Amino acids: CASIGGRGRSTDTQYF.

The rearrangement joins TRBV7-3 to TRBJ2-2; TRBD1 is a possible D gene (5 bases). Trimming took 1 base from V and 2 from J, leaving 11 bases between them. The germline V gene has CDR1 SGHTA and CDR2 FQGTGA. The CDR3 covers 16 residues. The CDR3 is CASSLRMTANTGELFF. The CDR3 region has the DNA TGTGCCAGCAGCTTAAGGATGACAGCTAACACCGGGGAGCTGTTTTTT. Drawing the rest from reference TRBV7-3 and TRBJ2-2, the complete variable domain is GAGVSQTPSNKVTEKGKYVELRCDPISGHTALYWYRQSLGQGPEFLIYFQGTGAADDSGLPNDRFFAVRPEGSVSTLKIQRTERGDSAVYLCASSLRMTANTGELFFGEGSRLTVL.